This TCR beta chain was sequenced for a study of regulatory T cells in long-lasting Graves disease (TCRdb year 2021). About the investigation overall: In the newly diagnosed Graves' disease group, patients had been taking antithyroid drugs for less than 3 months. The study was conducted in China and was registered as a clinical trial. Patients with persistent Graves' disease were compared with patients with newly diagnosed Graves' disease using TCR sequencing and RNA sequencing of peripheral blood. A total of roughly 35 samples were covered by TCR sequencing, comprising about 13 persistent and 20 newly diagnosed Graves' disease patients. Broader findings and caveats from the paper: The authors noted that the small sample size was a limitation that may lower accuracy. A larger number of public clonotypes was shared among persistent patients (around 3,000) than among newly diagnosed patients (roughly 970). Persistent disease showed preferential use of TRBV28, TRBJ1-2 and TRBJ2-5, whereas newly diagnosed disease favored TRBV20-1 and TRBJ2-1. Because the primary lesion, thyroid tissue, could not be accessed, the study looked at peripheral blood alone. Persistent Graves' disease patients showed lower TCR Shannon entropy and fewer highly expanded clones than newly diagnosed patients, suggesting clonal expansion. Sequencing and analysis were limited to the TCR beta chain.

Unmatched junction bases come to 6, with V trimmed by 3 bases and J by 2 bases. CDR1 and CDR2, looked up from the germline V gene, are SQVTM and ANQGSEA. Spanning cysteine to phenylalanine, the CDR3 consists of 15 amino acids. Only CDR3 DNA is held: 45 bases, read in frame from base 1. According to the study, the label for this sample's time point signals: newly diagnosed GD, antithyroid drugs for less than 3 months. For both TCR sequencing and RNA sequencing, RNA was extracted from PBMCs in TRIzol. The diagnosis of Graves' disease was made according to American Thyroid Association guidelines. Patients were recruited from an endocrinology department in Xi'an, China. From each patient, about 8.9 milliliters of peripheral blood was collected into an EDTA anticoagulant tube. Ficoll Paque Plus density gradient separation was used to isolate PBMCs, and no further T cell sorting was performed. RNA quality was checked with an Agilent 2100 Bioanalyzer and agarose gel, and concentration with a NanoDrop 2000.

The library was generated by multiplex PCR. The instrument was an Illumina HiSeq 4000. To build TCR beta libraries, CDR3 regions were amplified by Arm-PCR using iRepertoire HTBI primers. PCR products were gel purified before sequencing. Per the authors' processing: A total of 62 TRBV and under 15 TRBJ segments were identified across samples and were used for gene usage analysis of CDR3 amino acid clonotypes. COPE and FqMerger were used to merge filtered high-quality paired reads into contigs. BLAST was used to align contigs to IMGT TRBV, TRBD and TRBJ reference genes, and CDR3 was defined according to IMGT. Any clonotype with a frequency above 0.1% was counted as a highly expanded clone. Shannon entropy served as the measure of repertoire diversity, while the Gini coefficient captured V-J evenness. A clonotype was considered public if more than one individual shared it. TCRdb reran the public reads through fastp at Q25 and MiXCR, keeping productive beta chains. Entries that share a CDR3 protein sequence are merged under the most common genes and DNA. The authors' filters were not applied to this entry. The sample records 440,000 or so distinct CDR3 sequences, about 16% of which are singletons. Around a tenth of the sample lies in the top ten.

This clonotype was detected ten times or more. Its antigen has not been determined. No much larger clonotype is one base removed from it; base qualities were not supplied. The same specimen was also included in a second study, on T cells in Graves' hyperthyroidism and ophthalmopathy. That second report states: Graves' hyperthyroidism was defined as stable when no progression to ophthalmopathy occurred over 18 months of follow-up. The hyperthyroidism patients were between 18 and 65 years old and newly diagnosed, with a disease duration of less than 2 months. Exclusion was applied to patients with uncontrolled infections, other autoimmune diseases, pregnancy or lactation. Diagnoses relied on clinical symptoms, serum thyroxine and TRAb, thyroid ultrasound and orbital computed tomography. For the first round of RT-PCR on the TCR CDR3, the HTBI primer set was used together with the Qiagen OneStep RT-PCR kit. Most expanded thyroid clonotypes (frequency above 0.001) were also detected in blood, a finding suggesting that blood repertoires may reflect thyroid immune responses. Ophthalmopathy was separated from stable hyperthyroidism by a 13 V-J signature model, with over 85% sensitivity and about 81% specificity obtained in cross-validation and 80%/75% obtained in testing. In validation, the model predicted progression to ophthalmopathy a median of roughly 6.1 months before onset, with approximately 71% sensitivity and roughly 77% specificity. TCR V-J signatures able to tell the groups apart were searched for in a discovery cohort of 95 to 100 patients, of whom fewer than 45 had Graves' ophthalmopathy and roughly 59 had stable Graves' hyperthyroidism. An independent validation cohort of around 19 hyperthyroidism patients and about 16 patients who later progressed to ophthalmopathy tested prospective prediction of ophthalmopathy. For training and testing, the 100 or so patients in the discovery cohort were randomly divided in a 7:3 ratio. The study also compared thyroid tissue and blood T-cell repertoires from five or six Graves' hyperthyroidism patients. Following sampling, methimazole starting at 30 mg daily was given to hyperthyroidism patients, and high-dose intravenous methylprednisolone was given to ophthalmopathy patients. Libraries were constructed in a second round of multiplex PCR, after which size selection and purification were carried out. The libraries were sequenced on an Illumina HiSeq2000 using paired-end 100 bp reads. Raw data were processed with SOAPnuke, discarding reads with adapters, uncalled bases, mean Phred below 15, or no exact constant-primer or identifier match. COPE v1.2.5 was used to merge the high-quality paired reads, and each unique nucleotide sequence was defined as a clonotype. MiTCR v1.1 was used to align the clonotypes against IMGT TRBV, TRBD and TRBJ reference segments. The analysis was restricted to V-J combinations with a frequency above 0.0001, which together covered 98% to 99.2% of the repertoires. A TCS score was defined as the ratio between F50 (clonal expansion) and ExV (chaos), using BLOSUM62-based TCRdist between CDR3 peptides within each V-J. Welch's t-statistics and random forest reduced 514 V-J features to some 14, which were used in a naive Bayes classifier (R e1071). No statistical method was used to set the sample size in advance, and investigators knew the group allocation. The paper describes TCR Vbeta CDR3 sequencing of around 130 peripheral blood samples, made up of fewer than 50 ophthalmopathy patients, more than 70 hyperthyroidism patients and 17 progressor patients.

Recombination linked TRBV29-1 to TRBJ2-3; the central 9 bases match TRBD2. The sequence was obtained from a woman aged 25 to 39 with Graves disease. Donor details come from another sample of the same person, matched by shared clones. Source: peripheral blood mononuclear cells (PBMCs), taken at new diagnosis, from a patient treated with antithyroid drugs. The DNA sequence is TGCAGCGTTGATAAGACTAGCGGAAACACAGATACGCAGTATTTT. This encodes CSVDKTSGNTDTQYF.